The 6 T cell receptor beta chains below were found in one sample sequenced in a study of blood T cell repertoires in COVID-19. This table comes from immunoSEQ multiplex PCR, and its TCRdb copy is limited to in-frame clones, with some not included. The sample lists roughly 380,000 clones, roughly 87% seen once, with about 2.7% in the top ten. The sequencing input was PBMCs or T cells enriched from blood (not recorded which). These receptors were collected from a young woman who had recovered from COVID-19.

The chain couples TRBV12-3 or TRBV12-4 to TRBJ2-7; possibly TRBD2 for D (5 bases). V shed 3 bases and J shed 2 bases, with 8 bases lying between them. The CDR3 consists of 13 residues. The CDR3 loop reads CASSFGETYEQYF. In nucleotides, the CDR3 is TGTGCCAGCAGTTTCGGGGAGACCTACGAGCAGTACTTC.

This clone was observed a single time. The rearrangement uses TRBV27 and TRBJ1-4, with a possible D match to TRBD1 (6 bases). The germline V gene encodes CDR1 MNHEY and CDR2 SMNVEV (reference sequence). V was trimmed by 5 bases and J by 4 bases, leaving 14 bases between them. The CDR3 has 15 amino acids. CDR3 nucleotide sequence: TGTGCCAGCAGTGCCCCGGGGGGCAGTAATGAAAAACTGTTTTTT. Its translation is CASSAPGGSNEKLFF.

The chain uses TRBV7-9 and TRBJ2-7; the D is unclear. This CDR3 region has 12 residues. V lost 5 bases, J lost 1 base, and 6 bases lay in between. Germline lookup yields CDR1 SEHNR and CDR2 FQNEAQ (reference sequence). CDR3 sequence reads: CASSPPSYEQYF. CDR3 nucleotides: TGTGCCAGCAGCCCCCCGTCCTACGAGCAGTACTTC.

Points on this clone: The same CDR3 is also encoded by other DNA sequences in this sample. This chain joins TRBV18 and TRBJ2-1, with a tentative D call TRBD2 (5 bases). V lost 3 bases to trimming and J lost 0 bases, with 9 bases between them. Germline-derived CDR1 and CDR2 are KGHSH and LQKENI. CDR3 size: 15 residues. The CDR3 protein is CASSPPGLSYNEQFF. Here the CDR3 DNA reads TGTGCCAGCTCACCTCCCGGACTCTCCTACAATGAGCAGTTCTTC.

The V call is TRBV27, the J call TRBJ1-1, with 9 bases identical to TRBD1. The J segment lost 7 bases and the V segment lost 6 bases, leaving 9 bases of the junction unmatched. The CDR3 length is 14 residues. The germline CDR1 and CDR2 sequences are MNHEY and SMNVEV (reference sequence). The CDR3: CASRTITGGDEAFF. The CDR3 nucleotides read TGTGCCAGCAGGACAATTACAGGGGGCGATGAAGCTTTCTTT.

This clone was counted a single time. This chain uses TRBV2 with TRBJ2-3; D is perhaps TRBD2 (6 bases). The germline gives CDR1 SNHLY, CDR2 FYNNEI. With 6 bases removed from V and 2 bases from J, the gap between germline ends came to 9 bases. The CDR3 has 13 residues. The CDR3 here is CASRGGDTDTQYF. The CDR3, as DNA: TGTGCCAGCAGAGGAGGGGACACAGATACGCAGTATTTT.